The subject of this entry is one T cell receptor beta chain. Its antigen is unknown. CDR1 MNHNS and CDR2 SASEGT come from the germline V gene. This CDR3 contains 13 residues. The V end was cut by 2 bases, the J end by 8 bases, with 13 bases between. The authors reverse transcribed roughly 0.5 to 1 ug RNA with random hexamers. The CDR3 of TCR beta was amplified by immunoSEQ multiplex PCR across 54 Vbeta and 13 Jbeta. TCRdb passed the immunoSEQ multiplex PCR reads through MiXCR, listing each CDR3 protein once. The sample yields fewer than 250,000 distinct CDR3 sequences, 85% to 95% seen once. CD8+ and CD4+ T cells circulating in blood were sequenced for TCR beta. This record belongs to a study of CD8 T cells in Susac syndrome. The study's findings and limits: The study recognized that the number of individuals in its TCR sequencing and HLA analysis was relatively small.

Sample: CD4+ T cells from PBMCs. This clonotype was sampled from a human donor in good health. The genes are TRBV6-1 and TRBJ2-7, with D unclear. The CDR3 spells CASSENGARQQYV. CDR3 in DNA: TGTGCCAGCAGTGAAAACGGAGCTAGGCAGCAGTACGTC.